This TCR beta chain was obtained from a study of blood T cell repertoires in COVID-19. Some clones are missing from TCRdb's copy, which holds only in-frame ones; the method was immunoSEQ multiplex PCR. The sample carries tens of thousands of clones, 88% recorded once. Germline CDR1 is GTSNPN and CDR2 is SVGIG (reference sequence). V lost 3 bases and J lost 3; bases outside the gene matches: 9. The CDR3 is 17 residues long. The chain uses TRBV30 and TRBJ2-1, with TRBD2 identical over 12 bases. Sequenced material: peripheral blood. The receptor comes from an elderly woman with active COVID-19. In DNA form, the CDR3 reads TGTGCCTGGAGAGCGACTAGCGGGAGTACCCACTACAATGAGCAGTTCTTC. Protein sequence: CAWRATSGSTHYNEQFF.